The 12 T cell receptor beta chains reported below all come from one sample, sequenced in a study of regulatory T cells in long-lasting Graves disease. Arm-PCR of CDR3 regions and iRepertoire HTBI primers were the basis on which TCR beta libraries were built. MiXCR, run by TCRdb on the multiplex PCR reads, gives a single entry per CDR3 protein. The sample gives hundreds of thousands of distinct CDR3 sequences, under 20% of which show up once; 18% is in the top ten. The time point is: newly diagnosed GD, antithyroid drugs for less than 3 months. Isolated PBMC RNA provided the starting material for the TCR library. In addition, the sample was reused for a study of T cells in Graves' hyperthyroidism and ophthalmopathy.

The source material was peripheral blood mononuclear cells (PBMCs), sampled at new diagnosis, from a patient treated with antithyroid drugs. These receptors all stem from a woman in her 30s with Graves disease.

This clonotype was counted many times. DNA of the CDR3: TGTGCCAGCTTGAACAGGGGGTACGAGCAGTACTTC. Translation: CASLNRGYEQYF. This chain uses TRBV2 with TRBJ2-7, with TRBD1 matching over 8 bases. V lost 8 bases, J lost 4 bases, and 4 bases stayed unmatched. The CDR3 runs to 12 residues. Germline values: CDR1 SNHLY, CDR2 FYNNEI.

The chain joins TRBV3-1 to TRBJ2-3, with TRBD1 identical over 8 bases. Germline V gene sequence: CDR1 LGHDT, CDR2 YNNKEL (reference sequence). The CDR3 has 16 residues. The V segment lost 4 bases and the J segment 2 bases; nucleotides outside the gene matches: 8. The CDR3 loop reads CASSPSGGGSTDTQYF. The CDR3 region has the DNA TGTGCCAGCAGCCCCTCAGGGGGCGGTTCCACAGATACGCAGTATTTT.

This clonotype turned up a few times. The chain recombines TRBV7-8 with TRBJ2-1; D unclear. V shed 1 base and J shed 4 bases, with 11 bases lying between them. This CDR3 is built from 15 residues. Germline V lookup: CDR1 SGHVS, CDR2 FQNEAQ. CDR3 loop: CASSLGLGEYNEQFF. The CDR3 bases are TGTGCCAGCAGCTTAGGTCTCGGCGAATACAATGAGCAGTTCTTC.

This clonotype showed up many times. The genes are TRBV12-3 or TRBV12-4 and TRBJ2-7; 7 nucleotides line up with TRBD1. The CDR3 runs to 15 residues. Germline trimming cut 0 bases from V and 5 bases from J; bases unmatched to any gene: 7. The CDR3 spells CASSLADRMIDEQYF. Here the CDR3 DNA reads TGTGCCAGCAGTTTAGCGGACAGGATGATAGACGAGCAGTACTTC.

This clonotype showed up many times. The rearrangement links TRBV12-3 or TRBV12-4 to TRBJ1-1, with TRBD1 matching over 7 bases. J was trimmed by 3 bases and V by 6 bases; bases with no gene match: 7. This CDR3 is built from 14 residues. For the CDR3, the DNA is TGTGCCAGCAGGCCACAGGGGAGGGACACTGAAGCTTTCTTT. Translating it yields CASRPQGRDTEAFF.

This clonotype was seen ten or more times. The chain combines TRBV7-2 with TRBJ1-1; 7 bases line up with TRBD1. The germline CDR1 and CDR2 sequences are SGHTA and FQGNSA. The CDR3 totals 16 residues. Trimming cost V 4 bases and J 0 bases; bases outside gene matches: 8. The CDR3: CASSYSGGLVNTEAFF. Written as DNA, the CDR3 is TGTGCCAGCAGCTATTCAGGGGGGCTCGTGAACACTGAAGCTTTCTTT.

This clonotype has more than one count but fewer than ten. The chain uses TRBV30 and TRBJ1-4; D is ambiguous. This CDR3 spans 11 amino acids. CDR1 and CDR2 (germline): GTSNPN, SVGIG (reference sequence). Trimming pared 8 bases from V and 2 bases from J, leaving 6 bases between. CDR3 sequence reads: CARHTNEKLFF. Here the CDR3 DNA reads TGTGCCCGTCATACTAATGAAAAACTGTTTTTT.

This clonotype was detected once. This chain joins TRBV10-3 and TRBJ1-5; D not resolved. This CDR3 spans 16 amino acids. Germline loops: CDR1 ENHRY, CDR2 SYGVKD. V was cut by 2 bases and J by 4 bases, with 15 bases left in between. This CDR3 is CAISESVLNNNQPQHF. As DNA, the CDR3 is TGTGCCATCAGTGAGAGTGTTCTGAATAATAATCAGCCCCAGCATTTT.

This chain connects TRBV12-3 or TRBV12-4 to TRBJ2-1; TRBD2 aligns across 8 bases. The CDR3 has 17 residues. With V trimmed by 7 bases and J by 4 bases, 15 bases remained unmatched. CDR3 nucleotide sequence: TGTGCCAGCACCCTGTTGTCGGGAGCGGGGGAGTACAATGAGCAGTTCTTC. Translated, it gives CASTLLSGAGEYNEQFF.

CDR3 residues: CASSLGPLSSWRTDTQYF. Here the CDR3 DNA reads TGTGCCAGCAGCTTAGGCCCGCTGAGTAGCTGGCGCACAGATACGCAGTATTTT. V gene TRBV7-9 combines with J gene TRBJ2-3; no firm D call. CDR3 size: 18 residues. Trimming removed 1 base at V and 1 base at J, with 18 bases between. CDR1 SEHNR and CDR2 FQNEAQ come from the germline V gene (reference sequence).

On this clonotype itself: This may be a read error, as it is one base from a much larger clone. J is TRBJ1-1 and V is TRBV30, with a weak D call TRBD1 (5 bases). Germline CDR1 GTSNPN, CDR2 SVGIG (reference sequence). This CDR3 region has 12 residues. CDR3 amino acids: CAWTGMNTGAFF. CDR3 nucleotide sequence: TGTGCCTGGACAGGGATGAACACTGGAGCTTTCTTT.

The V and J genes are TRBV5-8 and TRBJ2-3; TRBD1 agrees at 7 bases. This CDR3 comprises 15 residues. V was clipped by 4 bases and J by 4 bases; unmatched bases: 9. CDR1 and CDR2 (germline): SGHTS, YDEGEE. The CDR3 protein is CASSPIGTVADTQYF. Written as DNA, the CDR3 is TGTGCCAGCAGCCCCATTGGGACAGTCGCAGATACGCAGTATTTT.